The clone carrying this T cell receptor (beta chain) was seen a handful of times. Antigen specificity is unknown. A read error is possible here, since a much larger clone lies one base away. This record comes from a study of breast tumors, draining lymph nodes, adjacent tissues. Study-wide results and limits: Data fit most tumor T cells coming from lymph node, expanding in tumor.

Axillary draining lymph nodes of breast cancer patients supplied the node samples. V lost 2 bases, J lost 6 bases, and 11 bases lay in between. This CDR3 region has 13 residues. Germline CDR1 and CDR2: SGHAT and FQNNGV. TCRdb redid the calling of the multiplex PCR reads with MiXCR, one entry per CDR3 protein. The table has roughly 260,000 distinct CDR3 sequences, around 30% seen once. Source material: axillary lymph node tissue. This chain joins TRBV11-2 and TRBJ2-7; tentatively, D is TRBD2 (5 bases). This sequence originates from a female donor with breast cancer. Some clones in this sample may be carry-over from other donors' samples. CDR3 sequence (DNA): TGTGCCAGCAGCTTACAAGCGGCCTCCGAGCAGTACTTC. Translating gives CASSLQAASEQYF. The full variable domain, its missing parts supplied by reference TRBV11-2 and TRBJ2-7, is EAGVAQSPRYKIIEKRQSVAFWCNPISGHATLYWYQQILGQGPKLLIQFQNNGVVDDSQLPKDRFSAERLKGVDSTLKIQPAKLEDSAVYLCASSLQAASEQYFGPGTRLTVT.